Included here is one T cell receptor beta chain sequence, with context. Its antigen is undetermined. Germline V lookup: CDR1 ENHRY, CDR2 SYGVKD. The CDR3 has 13 residues. Trimming at V came to 5 bases and at J to 6 bases, leaving 5 bases not matched to a gene. Regions amplified from RNA transcripts were the TCR beta CDR3 regions. The HTBI primer set was used in a first-round RT-PCR of the TCR CDR3. From the multiplex PCR reads, TCRdb called clonotypes with MiXCR, one entry per CDR3 protein. The profile covers about 500,000 distinct CDR3 sequences, with roughly 15% appearing a single time and 17% taken by the ten largest. The data were taken from a study of T cells in Graves' hyperthyroidism and ophthalmopathy. Study-level results: Blood shared most expanded thyroid clonotypes above 0.001.

Sample: blood. The V call is TRBV10-3, the J call TRBJ2-7; 9 bases match TRBD1. This clonotype originated in a woman between 18 and 29 years old with Graves' ophthalmopathy. The CDR3 coding sequence is TGTGCCATCAGTAACGGACAGGGGTCCGAGCAGTACTTC. Residues: CAISNGQGSEQYF.